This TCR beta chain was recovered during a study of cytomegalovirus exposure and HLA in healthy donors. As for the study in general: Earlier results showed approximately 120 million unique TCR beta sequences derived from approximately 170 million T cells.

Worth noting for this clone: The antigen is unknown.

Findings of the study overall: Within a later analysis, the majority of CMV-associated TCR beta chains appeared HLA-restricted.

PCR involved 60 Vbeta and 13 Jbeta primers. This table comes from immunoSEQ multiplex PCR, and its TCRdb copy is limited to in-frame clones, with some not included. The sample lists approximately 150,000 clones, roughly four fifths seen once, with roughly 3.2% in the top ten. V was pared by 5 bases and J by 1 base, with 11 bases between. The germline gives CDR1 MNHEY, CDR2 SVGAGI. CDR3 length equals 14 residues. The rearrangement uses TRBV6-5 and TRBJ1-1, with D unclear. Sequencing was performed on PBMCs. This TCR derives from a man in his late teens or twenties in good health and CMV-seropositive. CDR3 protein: CASSEKGGNTEAFF. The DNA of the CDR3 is TGTGCCAGCAGTGAGAAGGGAGGGAACACTGAAGCTTTCTTT.